This is a list of T cell receptor beta chains from one sample in a study of cytomegalovirus exposure and HLA in healthy donors. Clones were sequenced by immunoSEQ multiplex PCR, and TCRdb holds only the in-frame ones, with some missing. Here the sample spans around 220,000 clones, more than 60% being singletons. The material sequenced was PBMCs. All receptors come from a girl under 10 years old in good health and CMV-seronegative. Both conserved end residues are part of each CDR3. D genes are given only for firm matches. The size field is filled for only some rows; it gives once, few, many or a size class.

v_call: TRBV25-1; d_call: TRBD1; clone_size: -; cdr3_length: 14; j_call: TRBJ1-2; cdr3_aa: CASSDPDRAYGYTF; cdr3_nt: TGTGCCAGCAGTGACCCGGACAGGGCCTATGGCTACACCTTC
v_call: TRBV15; d_call: TRBD1; clone_size: once; cdr3_length: 15; j_call: TRBJ2-4; cdr3_aa: CATSVLRDSSNIQYF; cdr3_nt: TGTGCCACCAGCGTACTAAGGGACAGCTCAAACATTCAGTACTTC
v_call: TRBV7-9; d_call: TRBD2; clone_size: -; cdr3_length: 18; j_call: TRBJ2-3; cdr3_aa: CASSSGLAGVPGTDTQYF; cdr3_nt: TGTGCCAGCAGCTCGGGACTAGCGGGAGTCCCGGGCACAGATACGCAGTATTTT
v_call: TRBV29-1; d_call: TRBD2; clone_size: few; cdr3_length: 14; j_call: TRBJ2-3; cdr3_aa: CSAATRLADDTQYF; cdr3_nt: TGCAGCGCCGCGACCCGACTAGCGGACGATACGCAGTATTTT
v_call: TRBV18; d_call: TRBD2; clone_size: once; cdr3_length: 14; j_call: TRBJ2-1; cdr3_aa: CASSPGTSGNEQFF; cdr3_nt: TGTGCCAGCTCACCGGGGACTAGCGGCAATGAGCAGTTCTTC
v_call: TRBV4-1; d_call: -; clone_size: -; cdr3_length: 15; j_call: TRBJ2-3; cdr3_aa: CASSFYQGRTDTQYF; cdr3_nt: TGCGCCAGCAGCTTTTATCAGGGTCGAACGGATACGCAGTATTTT
v_call: TRBV30; d_call: -; clone_size: once; cdr3_length: 14; j_call: TRBJ1-1; cdr3_aa: CAWSVSIGDTEAFF; cdr3_nt: TGTGCCTGGAGTGTATCCATCGGGGACACTGAAGCTTTCTTT
v_call: TRBV4-1; d_call: -; clone_size: -; cdr3_length: 17; j_call: TRBJ1-2; cdr3_aa: CASSQGDSYRANYGYTF; cdr3_nt: TGCGCCAGCAGCCAAGGTGATTCGTACAGGGCGAACTATGGCTACACCTTC
v_call: TRBV18; d_call: -; clone_size: -; cdr3_length: 14; j_call: TRBJ2-3; cdr3_aa: CASSPLADSDTQYF; cdr3_nt: TGTGCCAGCTCACCACTAGCGGATTCAGATACGCAGTATTTT
v_call: TRBV5-1; d_call: -; clone_size: once; cdr3_length: 14; j_call: TRBJ2-7; cdr3_aa: CASSLAGGLYEQYF; cdr3_nt: TGCGCCAGCAGCTTGGCCGGGGGGCTCTACGAGCAGTACTTC
v_call: TRBV12-5; d_call: -; clone_size: few; cdr3_length: 17; j_call: TRBJ1-4; cdr3_aa: CASGPGQGNWVDEKLFF; cdr3_nt: TGTGCTAGTGGTCCCGGGCAGGGGAATTGGGTAGATGAAAAACTGTTTTTT
v_call: TRBV19; d_call: TRBD1; clone_size: -; cdr3_length: 13; j_call: TRBJ2-5; cdr3_aa: CASKQGARETQYF; cdr3_nt: TGTGCCAGTAAACAGGGGGCACGAGAGACCCAGTACTTC
v_call: TRBV6-5; d_call: -; clone_size: -; cdr3_length: 15; j_call: TRBJ2-7; cdr3_aa: CASSYLGALPHEQYF; cdr3_nt: TGTGCCAGCAGTTACCTGGGGGCTCTTCCCCACGAGCAGTACTTC
v_call: TRBV9; d_call: TRBD2; clone_size: few; cdr3_length: 17; j_call: TRBJ2-3; cdr3_aa: CASSVGASGNQPDTQYF; cdr3_nt: TGTGCCAGCAGCGTAGGGGCTAGCGGGAATCAGCCAGATACGCAGTATTTT
v_call: TRBV7-9; d_call: TRBD1; clone_size: -; cdr3_length: 16; j_call: TRBJ2-2; cdr3_aa: CASSPSMTGSTGELFF; cdr3_nt: TGTGCCAGCAGCCCCTCAATGACAGGGAGCACCGGGGAGCTGTTTTTT
v_call: TRBV18; d_call: -; clone_size: -; cdr3_length: 13; j_call: TRBJ1-2; cdr3_aa: CASSPRLSYGYTF; cdr3_nt: TGTGCCAGCTCTCCCAGACTGTCCTATGGCTACACCTTC
v_call: TRBV5-6; d_call: TRBD2; clone_size: -; cdr3_length: 17; j_call: TRBJ2-7; cdr3_aa: CASSLRRWGREAYEQYF; cdr3_nt: TGTGCCAGCAGCTTGCGCCGTTGGGGGCGGGAGGCCTACGAGCAGTACTTC
v_call: TRBV5-4; d_call: -; clone_size: -; cdr3_length: 11; j_call: TRBJ1-1; cdr3_aa: CASSLSSEAFF; cdr3_nt: TGTGCCAGCAGCTTGAGCTCTGAAGCTTTCTTT
v_call: TRBV5-4; d_call: TRBD1; clone_size: -; cdr3_length: 17; j_call: TRBJ2-7; cdr3_aa: CASSFPDTGARAYEQYF; cdr3_nt: TGTGCCAGCAGCTTCCCTGATACAGGGGCGCGCGCCTACGAGCAGTACTTC
v_call: TRBV7-3; d_call: -; clone_size: -; cdr3_length: 13; j_call: TRBJ1-5; cdr3_aa: CASSKLDRQPQHF; cdr3_nt: TGTGCCAGCAGCAAACTAGACCGTCAGCCCCAGCATTTT
v_call: TRBV5-6; d_call: -; clone_size: -; cdr3_length: 13; j_call: TRBJ1-2; cdr3_aa: CASSLQRNYGYTF; cdr3_nt: TGTGCCAGCAGCTTGCAACGGAACTATGGCTACACCTTC
v_call: TRBV6-6; d_call: -; clone_size: few; cdr3_length: 13; j_call: TRBJ2-7; cdr3_aa: CASGTGTINEQYF; cdr3_nt: TGTGCCAGTGGGACCGGGACAATAAACGAGCAGTACTTC
v_call: TRBV4-1; d_call: -; clone_size: -; cdr3_length: 18; j_call: TRBJ2-3; cdr3_aa: CASSQGARGSGSTDTQYF; cdr3_nt: TGCGCCAGCAGCCAGGGTGCCAGGGGATCGGGTAGCACAGATACGCAGTATTTT
v_call: TRBV10-3; d_call: -; clone_size: -; cdr3_length: 13; j_call: TRBJ1-4; cdr3_aa: CASNTGKDEKLFF; cdr3_nt: TGTGCCAGCAACACAGGGAAGGATGAAAAACTGTTTTTT
v_call: TRBV7-6; d_call: -; clone_size: -; cdr3_length: 16; j_call: TRBJ2-3; cdr3_aa: CASSSMEAFRTDTQYF; cdr3_nt: TGTGCCAGCAGCTCAATGGAGGCTTTTCGCACAGATACGCAGTATTTT
v_call: TRBV4-1; d_call: -; clone_size: once; cdr3_length: 15; j_call: TRBJ1-2; cdr3_aa: CASSQDRRGYYGYTF; cdr3_nt: TGCGCCAGCAGCCAAGATCGCCGGGGGTACTATGGCTACACCTTC
v_call: TRBV6-1; d_call: -; clone_size: -; cdr3_length: 16; j_call: TRBJ2-7; cdr3_aa: CASSEWVGGGSYEQYF; cdr3_nt: TGTGCCAGCAGTGAATGGGTGGGAGGGGGTTCCTACGAGCAGTACTTC
v_call: TRBV19; d_call: -; clone_size: -; cdr3_length: 16; j_call: TRBJ1-5; cdr3_aa: CASSIVPGSDNQPQHF; cdr3_nt: TGTGCCAGTAGTATAGTCCCAGGGTCTGACAATCAGCCCCAGCATTTT
v_call: TRBV6-5; d_call: TRBD2; clone_size: -; cdr3_length: 15; j_call: TRBJ2-5; cdr3_aa: CASRGLAGGRETQYF; cdr3_nt: TGTGCCAGCAGGGGACTAGCGGGGGGGCGGGAGACCCAGTACTTC